A single TCR beta chain is shown here with its context. Antigen: not known. This sample stems from a study of cytomegalovirus exposure and HLA in healthy donors. Study-wide results and caveats: In vitro work confirmed that three CMV-associated chains recognize CMV antigens. Cytomegalovirus status was reportedly diagnosed by the classifier with high sensitivity and specificity. In a later analysis, specific HLA alleles were associated with 15,000 to 20,000 TCR beta sequences at a 0.05 false discovery rate. Common viral pathogens seemed, in a later analysis, to connect with several of the most significant clusters.

The V gene's germline CDR1 is SGHTA and CDR2 FQGTGA. V lost 2 bases and J lost 3; bases outside the gene matches: 4. CDR3 length equals 15 residues. Use of 60 Vbeta and 13 Jbeta primers characterized the PCR. This table comes from immunoSEQ multiplex PCR, and its TCRdb copy is limited to in-frame clones, with some not included. The sample includes 99,000 or so clones, 83% of them seen just once. This rearrangement joins TRBV7-3 to TRBJ2-1; 7 bases align to TRBD1. The source of this sequence is a man between 18 and 29 years old in good health and CMV-seronegative. Sequencing used PBMCs. In DNA, the CDR3 is TGTGCCAGCAGCTTACGGGGACAGAGCTACAATGAGCAGTTCTTC. Protein sequence: CASSLRGQSYNEQFF. The variable domain in full, with the rest retrieved from reference TRBV7-3 and TRBJ2-1, is GAGVSQTPSNKVTEKGKYVELRCDPISGHTALYWYRQSLGQGPEFLIYFQGTGAADDSGLPNDRFFAVRPEGSVSTLKIQRTERGDSAVYLCASSLRGQSYNEQFFGPGTRLTVL.